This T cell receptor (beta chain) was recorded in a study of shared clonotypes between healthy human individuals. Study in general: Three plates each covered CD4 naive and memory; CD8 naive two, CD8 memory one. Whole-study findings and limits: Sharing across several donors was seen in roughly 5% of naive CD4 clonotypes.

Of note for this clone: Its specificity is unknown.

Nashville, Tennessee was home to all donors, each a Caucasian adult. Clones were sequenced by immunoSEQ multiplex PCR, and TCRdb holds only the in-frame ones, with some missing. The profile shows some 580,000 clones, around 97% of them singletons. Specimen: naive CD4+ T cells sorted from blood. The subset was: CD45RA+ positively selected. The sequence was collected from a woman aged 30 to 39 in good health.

Here the CDR3 reads CASSPRADMNTEAFF. The CDR3 DNA is TGCGCCAGCAGCCCCCGGGCAGACATGAACACTGAAGCTTTCTTT. The gene calls are TRBV5-1 and TRBJ1-1; D remains unclear. The germline V and J ends were trimmed by 4 bases and 0 bases, with 13 bases remaining between them. Germline loops: CDR1 SGHRS, CDR2 YFSETQ. The CDR3 sequence is 15 residues long.